The 16 T cell receptor beta chains in this list originate from one sample, sequenced in a study of cytomegalovirus exposure and HLA in healthy donors. The PCR made use of 60 Vbeta and 13 Jbeta primers. Assay used: immunoSEQ multiplex PCR; TCRdb lists only in-frame clones, some missing. The sample shows about 170,000 clones, almost 85% of them seen only once. The material sequenced was PBMCs. Receptor source: a girl aged 10-17 years in good health and CMV-seropositive.

This chain joins TRBV2 and TRBJ2-7, with 8 bases matching TRBD1. Per germline, CDR1 SNHLY and CDR2 FYNNEI. The CDR3 has 13 residues. Trimming took 5 bases from V and 4 from J; bases not matched to a gene: 4. In DNA, the CDR3 is TGTGCCAGCAGTATGGACAGGGAATACGAGCAGTACTTC. Translation: CASSMDREYEQYF.

The chain has TRBV19 and TRBJ1-2; TRBD1 matches at 7 bases. This CDR3 is 14 amino acids long. Trimming at V came to 8 bases and at J to 5 bases, leaving 11 bases not matched to a gene. Germline CDR1 reads LNHDA; CDR2 reads SQIVND (reference sequence). This CDR3 reads CASGQGDSSYGYTF. The CDR3, as DNA: TGTGCCAGTGGTCAGGGGGACAGTTCTTATGGCTACACCTTC. The full variable domain, in which reference TRBV19 and TRBJ1-2 provide the parts outside the CDR3, is DGGITQSPKYLFRKEGQNVTLSCEQNLNHDAMYWYRQDPGQGLRLIYYSQIVNDFQKGDIAEGYSVSREKKESFPLTVTSAQKNPTAFYLCASGQGDSSYGYTFGSGTRLTVV.

The V gene is TRBV5-1, the J gene TRBJ2-1; the match to TRBD2 covers 11 bases. Germline CDR1 reads SGHRS; CDR2 reads YFSETQ. CDR3 length equals 17 residues. V gave up 4 bases and J gave up 4 bases; unmatched junction bases: 10. CDR3 residues: CASSRFQTSGAYNEQFF. CDR3 coding DNA: TGCGCCAGCAGCCGATTCCAGACTAGCGGGGCATACAATGAGCAGTTCTTC.

The chain combines TRBV14 with TRBJ1-1; D not certain. CDR1 SGHDN and CDR2 FVKESK come from the germline V gene. This CDR3 spans 15 amino acids. The ends were cut back, 0 bases at V and 7 bases at J, with 15 bases in the middle. As DNA, the CDR3 is TGTGCCAGCAGCCAAGATCTACGGGGTTACGGTGAAGCTTTCTTT. Its translation is CASSQDLRGYGEAFF.

In DNA form, the CDR3 reads TGCGCCAGCAGTCAAGGGGGCAATCAGATCTATGGCTACACCTTC. It yields the protein CASSQGGNQIYGYTF. The chain uses TRBV10-2 and TRBJ1-2; 7 bases are shared with TRBD1. CDR1 is WSHSY and CDR2 is SAAADI in the germline V gene. V dropped 5 bases and J dropped 4; count of bases not matched to a gene: 10. CDR3 length: 15 amino acids.

The rearrangement joins TRBV27 to TRBJ1-1; 7 positions agree with TRBD1. V lost 7 bases, J lost 5 bases, and 13 bases stayed unmatched. The CDR3 runs 15 residues. Germline V gene data show CDR1 as MNHEY and CDR2 as SMNVEV (reference sequence). CDR3 loop: CASISRDSRWTEAFF. CDR3 in DNA: TGTGCCAGCATTTCACGGGACAGTCGGTGGACTGAAGCTTTCTTT.

The V and J genes are TRBV28 and TRBJ1-2; D is unclear. CDR1 is MDHEN and CDR2 is SYDVKM in the germline V gene. Trimming stripped 8 bases from V and 8 bases from J, with 12 bases between. This CDR3 is 11 amino acids long. CDR3 DNA sequence: TGTGCCAGCGGTTCGGGGAGGGGCTACACCTTC. Protein product: CASGSGRGYTF.

The chain joins TRBV5-4 to TRBJ2-1, with 9 nucleotides matching TRBD2. The J segment lost 3 bases and the V segment lost 10 bases, leaving 11 bases of the junction unmatched. The CDR3 has 15 amino acids. CDR1 SGHNT and CDR2 YYREEE come from the germline V gene (reference sequence). CDR3 region: CAGSSGGSLYNEQFF. CDR3 sequence (DNA): TGTGCCGGCTCCAGCGGGGGGTCACTCTACAATGAGCAGTTCTTC.

V usage is TRBV10-2 and J usage is TRBJ2-3; D perhaps matches TRBD2 (6 bases). The CDR3 contains 17 residues. In germline, CDR1 is WSHSY, CDR2 SAAADI. Trimming stripped 7 bases from V and 3 bases from J, with 23 bases between. The CDR3 region is CASTPGREVLGTDTQYF. CDR3 DNA: TGCGCCAGCACTCCCGGCAGGGAGGTCCTAGGGACAGATACGCAGTATTTT.

The chain employs TRBV18 and TRBJ1-1; 7 bases match TRBD1. Germline loops: CDR1 KGHSH, CDR2 LQKENI. This CDR3 has 16 amino acids. Trimming at V came to 2 bases and at J to 1 base, leaving 7 bases not matched to a gene. CDR3 protein: CASSPRAGTENTEAFF. The CDR3 nucleotides are TGTGCCAGCTCACCAAGGGCCGGGACAGAGAACACTGAAGCTTTCTTT.

Here the CDR3 DNA reads TGTGCCAGCAGTGAATCAGGGGGCGCCGGTAATGAAAAACTGTTTTTT. It specifies CASSESGGAGNEKLFF. This chain connects TRBV6-1 to TRBJ1-4, with 8 bases identical to TRBD1. CDR3 length: 16 residues. The trim removed 2 bases at V and 4 bases at J, leaving 6 bases unmatched. The V gene's germline CDR1 is MNHNS and CDR2 SASEGT.

The V gene is TRBV9, the J gene TRBJ1-2; 7 bases agree with TRBD1. V was clipped by 4 bases and J by 1 base; unmatched bases: 7. The CDR3 is 15 amino acids. CDR1 is SGDLS, CDR2 YYNGEE, per germline. The chain's CDR3 is CASSRRTGSNYGYTF. CDR3 bases: TGTGCCAGCAGCCGACGGACAGGCAGTAACTATGGCTACACCTTC.

The V gene is TRBV5-1, the J gene TRBJ1-5; D is ambiguous. CDR1 is SGHRS, CDR2 YFSETQ, per germline. Trimming removed 0 bases from V and 8 bases from J, with 9 bases in between. The CDR3 is 13 residues long. CDR3 sequence reads: CASSLGGSEPQHF. The CDR3 nucleotides are TGCGCCAGCAGCTTGGGAGGGTCGGAGCCCCAGCATTTT.

The V gene is TRBV27, the J gene TRBJ2-3; D remains ambiguous. The germline V and J ends were trimmed by 1 base and 2 bases, with 7 bases remaining between them. CDR1 MNHEY and CDR2 SMNVEV come from the germline V gene (reference sequence). CDR3 length equals 14 residues. Here the CDR3 reads CASSLYSITDTQYF. CDR3 nucleotide sequence: TGTGCCAGCAGTTTATACTCTATCACAGATACGCAGTATTTT.

This chain joins TRBV7-9 and TRBJ1-2; D perhaps matches TRBD1 (5 bases). From germline, CDR1 is SEHNR and CDR2 FQNEAQ (reference sequence). V lost 3 bases and J 0 bases, leaving 8 bases between the germline ends. The CDR3 is made up of 14 amino acids. The CDR3 is CASSLGTSNYGYTF. The CDR3 bases are TGTGCCAGCAGCTTGGGGACTTCTAACTATGGCTACACCTTC.

The rearrangement links TRBV30 to TRBJ2-1, with 7 bases identical to TRBD1. This CDR3 region has 14 residues. V shed 3 bases, J shed 3 bases, and the junction held 5 bases outside the gene matches. Germline values: CDR1 GTSNPN, CDR2 SVGIG (reference sequence). DNA for the CDR3: TGTGCCTGGAGAGTCCAGGGGGACTACAATGAGCAGTTCTTC. Translating gives CAWRVQGDYNEQFF.